Here is one T cell receptor (beta chain) with its context. Its antigen is not known. This sample was taken from a study of OX40 agonist ivuxolimab in advanced cancers. Study-wide background: Patients received intravenous ivuxolimab every 2 weeks at 0.01 to 10 mg/kg. Prior anti-PD-1, anti-PD-L1 or anti-CTLA-4 therapy was allowed; 35% to 40% had some. General study results and limits: At 0.1-3.0 mg/kg, partial responders had clonal expansion among the lowest observed.

The germline gives CDR1 SGHNT, CDR2 YYREEE (reference sequence). Trimming cost V 0 bases and J 6 bases; bases outside gene matches: 12. The CDR3 is 18 amino acids. TCRdb keeps only in-frame clones here, not all; method: immunoSEQ multiplex PCR. The sample yields roughly 60,000 clones, 84% seen once. V usage is TRBV5-4 and J usage is TRBJ2-1; 10 bases are a match to TRBD2. The starting material was CD4+ or CD8+ T cells sorted from blood, obtained in a trial of the OX40 agonist ivuxolimab. The sequence was collected from an adult with an advanced solid tumor such as melanoma, head and neck, liver or kidney cancer. The CDR3 DNA follows: TGTGCCAGCAGCTTGGTCGGGAGCCTAGCGGGAGCAATCAATGAGCAGTTCTTC. Its translation is CASSLVGSLAGAINEQFF.